Sequencing of this T cell receptor beta chain was carried out in a study of T cell responses to AZD1222 COVID-19 vaccine. Study-wide points: Spike-specific TCR breadth and depth grew following two AZD1222 doses.

TCRdb's copy holds only in-frame clones and misses some; the assay was immunoSEQ multiplex PCR. The sample has 100,000 to 150,000 clones, roughly 91% seen once; the top ten hold over 8.5%. The CDR3 length is 12 residues. V was shortened by 5 bases and J by 8 bases, with 12 bases between the two germline ends. Germline-derived CDR1 and CDR2 are SEHNR and FQNEAQ (reference sequence). Comments on this clone: Its cognate antigen is unknown.

Sample: peripheral blood, taken on day 0 of MenACWY control vaccination. The chain couples TRBV7-9 to TRBJ1-1, with D possibly being TRBD1 (6 bases). The receptor comes from an adult in good health. The CDR3 DNA reads TGTGCCAGCAGCAAAGGGACACCAGAAGCTTTCTTT. Encoded protein: CASSKGTPEAFF.